This T cell receptor beta chain was documented in a study of cytomegalovirus exposure and HLA in healthy donors. Overall study findings and caveats: Some segments of the V type, notably TRBV6-2 and TRBV6-3, were excluded as indistinguishable.

CDR3 length: 15 residues. With V trimmed by 6 bases and J by 5 bases, 7 bases remained unmatched. The germline V gene encodes CDR1 MNHNS and CDR2 SASEGT. The PCR had 60 Vbeta and 13 Jbeta primers. Sequencing was performed with immunoSEQ multiplex PCR; in TCRdb, only in-frame clones are kept and a portion is missing. The profile covers around 130,000 clones, with more than 65% appearing a single time and 3% taken by the ten largest. Turning to this clone: The antigen is undetermined.

The receptor comes from a young woman in good health and CMV-seropositive. V is TRBV6-1 and J is TRBJ1-2; 12 bases are shared with TRBD1. The source material was PBMCs. The CDR3 DNA reads as TGTGCCAGCAGACCCGGGACAGGGGGCGGGTATGGCTACACCTTC. Its protein product is CASRPGTGGGYGYTF.